This T cell receptor (beta chain) was recovered during a study of neoadjuvant nivolumab and ipilimumab in lung cancer. Study-wide points: Resected tumors had greater TCR richness and clonality than uninvolved lung. Blood richness before therapy tracked richness in tumors resected after neoadjuvant therapy. Only two of four nivolumab-treated tumors gained richness and clonality by surgery.

Germline-derived CDR1 and CDR2 are SGHRS and YFSETQ. This CDR3 has 17 residues. V shed 4 bases, J shed 8 bases, and the junction held 10 bases outside the gene matches. Regarding this clone: Its target is not known.

Clones were sequenced by immunoSEQ multiplex PCR, and TCRdb holds only the in-frame ones, with some missing. This table holds approximately 23,000 clones, more than 70% found once. The sequenced sample was peripheral blood, obtained before neoadjuvant nivolumab, alone or with ipilimumab. The clonotype was recovered from an adult with non-small cell lung cancer. This chain links TRBV5-1 with TRBJ2-3, with 16 bases lining up with TRBD2. This chain's CDR3 is CASSLGTSGRAGGTQYF. The CDR3 DNA follows: TGCGCCAGCAGCCTTGGGACTAGCGGGAGGGCTGGAGGTACGCAGTATTTT.